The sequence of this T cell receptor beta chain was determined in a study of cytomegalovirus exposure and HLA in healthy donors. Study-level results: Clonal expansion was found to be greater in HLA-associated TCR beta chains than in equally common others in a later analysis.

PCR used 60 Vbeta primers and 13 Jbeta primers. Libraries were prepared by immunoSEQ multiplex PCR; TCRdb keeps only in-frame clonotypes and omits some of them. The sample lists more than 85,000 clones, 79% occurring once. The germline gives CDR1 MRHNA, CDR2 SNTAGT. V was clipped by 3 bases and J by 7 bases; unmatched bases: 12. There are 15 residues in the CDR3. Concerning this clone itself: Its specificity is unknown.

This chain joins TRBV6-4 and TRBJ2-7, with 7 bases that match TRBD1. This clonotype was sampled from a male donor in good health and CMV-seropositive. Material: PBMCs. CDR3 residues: CASSEYRQGAQEQYF. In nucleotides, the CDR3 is TGTGCCAGCAGTGAGTATCGACAGGGCGCCCAGGAGCAGTACTTC.